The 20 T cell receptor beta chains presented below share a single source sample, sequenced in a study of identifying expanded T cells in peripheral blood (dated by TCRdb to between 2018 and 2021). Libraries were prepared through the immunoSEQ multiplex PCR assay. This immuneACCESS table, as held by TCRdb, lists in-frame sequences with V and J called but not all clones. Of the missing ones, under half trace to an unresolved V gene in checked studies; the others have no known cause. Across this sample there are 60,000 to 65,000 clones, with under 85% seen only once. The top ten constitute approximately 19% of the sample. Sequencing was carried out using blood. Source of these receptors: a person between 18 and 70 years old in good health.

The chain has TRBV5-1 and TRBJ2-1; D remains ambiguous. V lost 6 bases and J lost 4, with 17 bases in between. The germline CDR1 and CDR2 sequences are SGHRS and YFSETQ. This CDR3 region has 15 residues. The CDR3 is CASKLELDFYNEQFF. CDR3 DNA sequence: TGCGCCAGCAAATTGGAGCTGGATTTTTACAATGAGCAGTTCTTC.

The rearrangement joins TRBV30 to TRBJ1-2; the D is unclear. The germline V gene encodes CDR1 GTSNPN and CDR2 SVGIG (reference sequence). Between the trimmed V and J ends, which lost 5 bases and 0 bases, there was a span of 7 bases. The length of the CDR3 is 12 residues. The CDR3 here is CAWGVANYGYTF. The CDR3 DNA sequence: TGTGCCTGGGGAGTAGCTAACTATGGCTACACCTTC.

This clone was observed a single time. CDR3 region: CASSSDRGSTDTQYF. The CDR3 DNA is TGTGCCAGCAGTTCGGACAGGGGTTCCACAGATACGCAGTATTTT. The chain combines TRBV27 with TRBJ2-3, with 9 bases fitting TRBD1. The CDR3 totals 15 residues. Germline values: CDR1 MNHEY, CDR2 SMNVEV (reference sequence). Trimming removed 4 bases from V and 2 bases from J; junction bases left unmatched: 4.

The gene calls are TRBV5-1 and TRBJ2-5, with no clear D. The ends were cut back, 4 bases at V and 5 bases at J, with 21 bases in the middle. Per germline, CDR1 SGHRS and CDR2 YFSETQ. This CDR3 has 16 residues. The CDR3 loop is CASSPMRGSTVETQYF. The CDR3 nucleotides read TGCGCCAGCAGCCCGATGAGAGGTAGTACCGTTGAGACCCAGTACTTC.

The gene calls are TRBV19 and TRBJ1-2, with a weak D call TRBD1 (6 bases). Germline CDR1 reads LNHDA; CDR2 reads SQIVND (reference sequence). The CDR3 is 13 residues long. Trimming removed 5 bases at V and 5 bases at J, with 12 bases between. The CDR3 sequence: CASSVTGAYGYTF. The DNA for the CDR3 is TGTGCCAGTAGTGTGACAGGTGCTTATGGCTACACCTTC.

CDR3 protein: CASRAGFNYGYTF. In DNA, the CDR3 is TGTGCCAGCAGGGCAGGGTTTAACTATGGCTACACCTTC. V is TRBV5-4 and J is TRBJ1-2, with a possible D match to TRBD1 (5 bases). The CDR3 length is 13 residues. The germline V gene has CDR1 SGHNT and CDR2 YYREEE (reference sequence). V was trimmed by 5 bases and J by 1 base, leaving 9 bases between them.

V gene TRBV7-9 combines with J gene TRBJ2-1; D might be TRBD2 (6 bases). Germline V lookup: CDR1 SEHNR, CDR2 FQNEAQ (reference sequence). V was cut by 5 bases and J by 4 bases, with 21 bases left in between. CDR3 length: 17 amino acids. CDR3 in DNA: TGTGCCAGCAGCCCGCCCCCCGGGGGTGGGGGGTACAATGAGCAGTTCTTC. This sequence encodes CASSPPPGGGGYNEQFF.

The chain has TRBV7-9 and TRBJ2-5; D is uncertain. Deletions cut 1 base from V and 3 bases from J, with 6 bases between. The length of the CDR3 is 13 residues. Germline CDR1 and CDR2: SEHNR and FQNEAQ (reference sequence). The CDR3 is CASSLVEEETQYF. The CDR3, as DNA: TGTGCCAGCAGCTTAGTAGAAGAAGAGACCCAGTACTTC.

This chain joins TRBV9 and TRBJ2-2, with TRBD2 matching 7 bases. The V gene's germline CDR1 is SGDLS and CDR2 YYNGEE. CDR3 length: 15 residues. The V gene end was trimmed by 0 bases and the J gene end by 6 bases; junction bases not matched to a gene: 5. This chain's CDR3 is CASSVGGSAAGELFF. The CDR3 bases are TGTGCCAGCAGCGTAGGCGGGAGCGCGGCCGGGGAGCTGTTTTTT.

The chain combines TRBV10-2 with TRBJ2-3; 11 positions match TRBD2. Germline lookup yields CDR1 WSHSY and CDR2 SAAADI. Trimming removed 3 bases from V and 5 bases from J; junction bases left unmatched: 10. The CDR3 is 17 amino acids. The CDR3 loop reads CASSEGPGLAVVDTQYF. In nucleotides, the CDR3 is TGCGCCAGCAGTGAAGGGCCGGGACTAGCGGTCGTAGATACGCAGTATTTT.

The CDR3 bases are TGTGCCAGCAGCTTGAGGGGAGGTCGTGTTACCGGGGAGCTGTTTTTT. Amino acids: CASSLRGGRVTGELFF. The chain has TRBV5-6 and TRBJ2-2; D is perhaps TRBD2 (6 bases). The CDR3 extends over 16 amino acids. In germline, CDR1 is SGHDT, CDR2 YYEEEE. V lost 1 base, J lost 5 bases, and 15 bases lay in between.

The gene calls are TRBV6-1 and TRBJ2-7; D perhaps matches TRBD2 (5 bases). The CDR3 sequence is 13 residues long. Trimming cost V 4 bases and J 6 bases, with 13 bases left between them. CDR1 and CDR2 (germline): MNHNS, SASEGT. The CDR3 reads CASSAIDGGEQYV. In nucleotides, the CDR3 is TGTGCCAGCAGTGCGATCGACGGAGGCGAGCAGTACGTC.

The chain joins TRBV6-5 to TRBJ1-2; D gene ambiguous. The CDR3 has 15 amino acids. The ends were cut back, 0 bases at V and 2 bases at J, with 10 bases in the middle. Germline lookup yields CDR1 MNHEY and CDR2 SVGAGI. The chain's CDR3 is CASSYSKSGNYGYTF. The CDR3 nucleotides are TGTGCCAGCAGTTACTCGAAGTCTGGCAACTATGGCTACACCTTC.

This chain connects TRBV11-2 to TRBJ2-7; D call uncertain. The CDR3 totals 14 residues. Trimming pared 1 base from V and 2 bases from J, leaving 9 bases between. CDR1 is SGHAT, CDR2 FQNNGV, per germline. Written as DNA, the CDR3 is TGTGCCAGCAGCTTAGTGACCGGAGCCTACGAGCAGTACTTC. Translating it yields CASSLVTGAYEQYF.

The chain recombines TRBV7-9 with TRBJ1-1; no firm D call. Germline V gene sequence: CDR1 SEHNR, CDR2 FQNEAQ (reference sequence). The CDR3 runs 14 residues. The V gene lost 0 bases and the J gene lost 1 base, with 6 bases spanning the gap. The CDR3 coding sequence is TGTGCCAGCAGCTTAGCGTTGGGGAACACTGAAGCTTTCTTT. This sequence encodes CASSLALGNTEAFF.

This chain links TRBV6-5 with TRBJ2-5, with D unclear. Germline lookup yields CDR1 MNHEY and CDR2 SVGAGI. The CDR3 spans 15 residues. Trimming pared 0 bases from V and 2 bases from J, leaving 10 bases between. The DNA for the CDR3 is TGTGCCAGCAGTTACTCGGGGTCTCGGCAAGAGACCCAGTACTTC. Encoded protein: CASSYSGSRQETQYF.

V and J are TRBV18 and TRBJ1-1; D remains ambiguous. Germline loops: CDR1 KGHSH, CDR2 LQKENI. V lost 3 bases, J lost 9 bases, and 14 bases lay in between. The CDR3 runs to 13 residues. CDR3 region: CASSPSSGEKAFF. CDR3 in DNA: TGTGCCAGCTCACCCTCCTCCGGGGAAAAAGCTTTCTTT.

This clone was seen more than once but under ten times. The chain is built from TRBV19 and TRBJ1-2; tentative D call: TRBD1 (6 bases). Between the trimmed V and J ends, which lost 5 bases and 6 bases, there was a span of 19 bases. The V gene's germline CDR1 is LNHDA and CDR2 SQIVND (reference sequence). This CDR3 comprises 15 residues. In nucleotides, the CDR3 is TGTGCCAGTAGTGTATTCGCCATACAGGGAAATGGCTACACCTTC. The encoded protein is CASSVFAIQGNGYTF.

The CDR3 DNA reads TGTGCCAGCAGCCAGGGCCAAGAGACCCAGTACTTC. As protein: CASSQGQETQYF. The rearrangement links TRBV4-2 to TRBJ2-5; D not certain. The V end was cut by 3 bases, the J end by 1 base, with 3 bases between. In germline, CDR1 is LGHNA, CDR2 YNFKEQ. The CDR3 sequence is 12 residues long.

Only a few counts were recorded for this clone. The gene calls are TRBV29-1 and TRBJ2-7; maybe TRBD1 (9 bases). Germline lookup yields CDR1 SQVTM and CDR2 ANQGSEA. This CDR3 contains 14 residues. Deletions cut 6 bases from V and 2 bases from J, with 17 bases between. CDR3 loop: CSVLGGDRAYEQYF. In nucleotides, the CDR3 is TGCAGCGTCCTCGGGGGGGACAGGGCCTACGAGCAGTACTTC.